These T cell receptor beta chains were read from a single sample in a study of immune cell composition in non-small cell lung cancer. Only in-frame clones appear in the TCRdb table, and some are missing; sequencing was by immunoSEQ multiplex PCR. The sample yields 6,000 or so clones, about 85% seen once. Input material: non-adjacent lung tissue. The receptors were gathered from a human donor with non-small cell lung cancer. CDR3s include the opening cysteine and the closing phenylalanine or tryptophan. The D gene is left open where the match is weak. Clone size is given for some rows only: seen once, a few or many times, or a class if the clone is expanded.

v_call	clone_size	j_call	d_call	cdr3_aa	cdr3_nt
TRBV9	NA	TRBJ2-7	TRBD1	CASSYLPGTGFSEQYF	TGTGCCAGCAGCTATCTACCCGGGACAGGGTTTTCCGAGCAGTACTTC
TRBV18	NA	TRBJ2-5	NA	CASSPVIGQETQYF	TGTGCCAGCTCACCAGTTATCGGCCAAGAGACCCAGTACTTC
TRBV19	NA	TRBJ1-5	TRBD1	CASSPRTGYGHF	TGTGCCAGTAGTCCGCGGACAGGCTACGGGCATTTT
TRBV6-6	NA	TRBJ1-1	TRBD1	CASSYGTAMNTEAFF	TGTGCCAGCAGTTACGGGACAGCTATGAACACTGAAGCTTTCTTT
TRBV23-1	NA	TRBJ2-7	TRBD1	CASSQEVPGQSYEQYF	TGCGCCAGCAGTCAAGAGGTTCCGGGACAGAGCTACGAGCAGTACTTC
TRBV2	NA	TRBJ2-7	NA	CASSEQSYEQYF	TGTGCCAGCAGTGAACAGTCCTACGAGCAGTACTTC
TRBV4-1	NA	TRBJ2-5	NA	CASSQAGRETQYF	TGCGCCAGCAGCCAAGCGGGTCGCGAGACCCAGTACTTC
TRBV7-9	once	TRBJ2-5	TRBD1	CASSTTPWGQEQETQYF	TGTGCCAGCAGCACCACCCCGTGGGGACAGGAACAAGAGACCCAGTACTTC
TRBV5-5	few	TRBJ1-1	NA	CASSLDLNREAFF	TGTGCCAGCAGCTTGGATTTGAACAGAGAAGCTTTCTTT
TRBV5-4	NA	TRBJ2-7	TRBD2	CASSNLAGGPNEQYF	TGTGCCAGCAGCAACTTAGCGGGAGGGCCGAACGAGCAGTACTTC
TRBV5-1	NA	TRBJ2-7	TRBD2	CASSFPGIAGNEQYF	TGCGCCAGCAGCTTTCCGGGGATAGCGGGAAACGAGCAGTACTTC
TRBV30	once	TRBJ2-3	NA	CAWSVYGGGVRTDTQYF	TGTGCCTGGAGTGTATATGGTGGAGGGGTCCGCACAGATACGCAGTATTTT
TRBV10-3	NA	TRBJ1-1	NA	CAIAYDGGGTEAFF	TGTGCCATCGCGTATGATGGAGGAGGCACTGAAGCTTTCTTT
TRBV7-3	NA	TRBJ2-1	TRBD2	CASSFGTGLAYNEQFF	TGTGCCAGCAGCTTTGGAACGGGACTAGCTTACAATGAGCAGTTCTTC
TRBV7-9	NA	TRBJ1-5	NA	CASSFGGVGQPQHF	TGTGCCAGCAGCTTTGGGGGGGTCGGTCAGCCCCAGCATTTT
TRBV7-2	NA	TRBJ2-7	NA	CASSLVLGDGEQYF	TGTGCCAGCAGCTTAGTACTAGGTGACGGCGAGCAGTACTTC
TRBV5-6	NA	TRBJ2-7	TRBD1	CASSITTGTGNYEQYF	TGTGCCAGCAGTATAACAACCGGGACAGGGAACTACGAGCAGTACTTC
TRBV5-1	NA	TRBJ1-2	NA	CASSLEAGPNYGYTF	TGCGCCAGCAGCTTGGAAGCAGGGCCTAACTATGGCTACACCTTC
TRBV27	NA	TRBJ1-2	TRBD1	CASSFSTGDGYTF	TGTGCCAGCAGTTTTTCTACAGGGGATGGCTACACCTTC
TRBV28	once	TRBJ1-2	TRBD1	CASSLPGQSLGYTF	TGTGCCAGCAGTCTACCGGGACAGTCGTTGGGCTACACCTTC
TRBV4-1	few	TRBJ1-1	NA	CASSQGTDMNTEAFF	TGCGCCAGCAGCCAAGGGACAGATATGAACACTGAAGCTTTCTTT
TRBV27	few	TRBJ2-7	TRBD2	CASSLVLAGNYEQYF	TGTGCCAGCAGTTTAGTGTTAGCGGGTAACTACGAGCAGTACTTC
TRBV5-1	NA	TRBJ2-1	NA	CASSLEQGSYNEQFF	TGCGCCAGCAGCTTGGAGCAGGGCTCCTACAATGAGCAGTTCTTC
TRBV7-9	NA	TRBJ2-1	TRBD2	CASSLDGAGGRNEQFF	TGTGCCAGCAGCTTAGACGGAGCGGGAGGACGCAATGAGCAGTTCTTC
TRBV2	once	TRBJ1-5	NA	CASSEGQAGGPQHF	TGTGCCAGCAGTGAAGGCCAGGCGGGGGGGCCCCAGCATTTT
TRBV19	few	TRBJ2-7	TRBD2	CASSVSGTSYEQYF	TGTGCCAGTAGTGTGTCCGGGACTAGCTACGAGCAGTACTTC
TRBV7-2	once	TRBJ2-3	TRBD2	CASSLSREATDTQYF	TGTGCCAGCAGCTTAAGTCGGGAGGCAACAGATACGCAGTATTTT
TRBV19	NA	TRBJ2-2	TRBD2	CASSPREGRGGELFF	TGTGCCAGTAGTCCCCGGGAGGGCCGGGGCGGGGAGCTGTTTTTT
TRBV4-1	few	TRBJ2-3	TRBD2	CASSQDEGSGYTDTQYF	TGCGCCAGCAGCCAAGATGAGGGTAGCGGGTACACAGATACGCAGTATTTT
TRBV2	NA	TRBJ2-7	TRBD1	CASRPGTGGMSEQYF	TGTGCCAGCAGACCCGGGACAGGGGGCATGTCCGAGCAGTACTTC
TRBV21-1	NA	TRBJ1-2	NA	CASSKAWSRGYGYTF	TGTGCCAGCAGCAAAGCCTGGTCCAGGGGCTATGGCTACACCTTC
TRBV13	NA	TRBJ2-3	TRBD2	CASSQRALTSGNTDTQYF	TGTGCCAGCAGCCAAAGGGCTTTGACTAGCGGAAACACAGATACGCAGTATTTT
TRBV7-2	NA	TRBJ1-3	NA	CASSSQGSGNTIYF	TGTGCCAGCAGCTCACAGGGTTCTGGAAACACCATATATTTT
TRBV5-1	NA	TRBJ2-3	NA	CASSLEGESADTQYF	TGCGCCAGCAGCTTGGAGGGGGAGAGCGCAGATACGCAGTATTTT
TRBV19	NA	TRBJ1-1	NA	CASSIAGQGAFF	TGTGCCAGTAGTATTGCGGGGCAGGGAGCTTTCTTT
TRBV2	once	TRBJ1-1	TRBD1	CASSDTGGDRATEAFF	TGTGCCAGCAGTGATACAGGGGGCGATAGGGCCACTGAAGCTTTCTTT
TRBV13	NA	TRBJ1-1	NA	CASSRAPLRSEAFF	TGTGCCAGCAGCAGAGCCCCACTACGGTCTGAAGCTTTCTTT
TRBV19	few	TRBJ2-3	NA	CASTLNPTPTLDTQYF	TGTGCCAGTACCCTCAATCCCACCCCTACTCTGGATACGCAGTATTTT
TRBV4-3	once	TRBJ2-7	TRBD1	CASSLRTGEAEQYF	TGCGCCAGCAGCCTGCGGACAGGGGAAGCCGAGCAGTACTTC
TRBV6-4	NA	TRBJ2-1	TRBD2	CASSPSGSWDEQFF	TGTGCCAGCAGTCCTAGCGGGAGTTGGGATGAGCAGTTCTTC
TRBV6-5	NA	TRBJ1-5	TRBD1	CASSYGTGRDQPQHF	TGTGCCAGCAGTTATGGGACAGGGCGAGATCAGCCCCAGCATTTT
TRBV5-1	NA	TRBJ1-1	NA	CASSSGGARNTEAFF	TGCGCCAGCAGCTCGGGAGGGGCGCGGAACACTGAAGCTTTCTTT
TRBV4-2	once	TRBJ1-1	NA	CASSLQLSTDTEAFF	TGTGCCAGCAGCCTCCAACTCTCGACAGATACTGAAGCTTTCTTT
TRBV5-5	NA	TRBJ2-7	TRBD2	CASSPSPSRLASYEQYF	TGTGCCAGCAGCCCTTCCCCCTCCCGACTAGCCTCCTACGAGCAGTACTTC
TRBV19	NA	TRBJ1-3	TRBD1	CASSVPGGSGNTIYF	TGTGCCAGTAGTGTACCAGGGGGCTCTGGAAACACCATATATTTT
TRBV29-1	NA	TRBJ2-3	TRBD2	CSVDPSGRAVDGTDTQYF	TGCAGCGTTGATCCTAGCGGGAGGGCGGTGGACGGCACAGATACGCAGTATTTT
TRBV29-1	NA	TRBJ2-7	TRBD1	CSTGQGYEQYF	TGCAGCACTGGACAGGGGTACGAGCAGTACTTC
TRBV11-2	NA	TRBJ1-4	NA	CASSLGFPGSATNEKLFF	TGTGCCAGCAGCTTAGGGTTCCCAGGATCTGCAACTAATGAAAAACTGTTTTTT
TRBV7-3	NA	TRBJ2-2	TRBD2	CASSSGLGDTGELFF	TGTGCCAGCAGCTCGGGACTAGGGGACACCGGGGAGCTGTTTTTT
TRBV29-1	NA	TRBJ2-7	NA	CSVFDQKGSYEQYF	TGCAGCGTCTTCGATCAGAAAGGGAGCTACGAGCAGTACTTC
TRBV5-4	NA	TRBJ2-5	NA	CASSLASVQETQYF	TGTGCCAGCAGCTTGGCTTCCGTTCAAGAGACCCAGTACTTC
TRBV7-2	NA	TRBJ2-5	NA	CASSRPVQETQYF	TGTGCCAGCAGCCGCCCGGTACAAGAGACCCAGTACTTC
TRBV7-6	NA	TRBJ2-5	NA	CASSLAPSQETQYF	TGTGCCAGCAGCTTAGCTCCTTCCCAAGAGACCCAGTACTTC